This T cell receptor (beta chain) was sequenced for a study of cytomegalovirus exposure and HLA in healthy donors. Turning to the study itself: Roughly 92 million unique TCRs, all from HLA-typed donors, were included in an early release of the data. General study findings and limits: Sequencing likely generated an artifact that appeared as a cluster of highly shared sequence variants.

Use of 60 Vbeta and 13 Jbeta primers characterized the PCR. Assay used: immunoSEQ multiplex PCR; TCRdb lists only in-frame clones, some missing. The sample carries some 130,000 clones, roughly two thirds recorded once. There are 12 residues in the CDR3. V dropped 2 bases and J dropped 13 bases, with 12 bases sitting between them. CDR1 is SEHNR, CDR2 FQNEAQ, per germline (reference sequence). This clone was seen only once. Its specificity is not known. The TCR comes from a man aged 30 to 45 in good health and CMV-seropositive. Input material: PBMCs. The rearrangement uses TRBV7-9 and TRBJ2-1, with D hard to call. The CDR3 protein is CASSLKTRSQFF. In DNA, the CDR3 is TGTGCCAGCAGCTTAAAAACGCGGTCACAGTTCTTC.